This TCR beta chain was identified in a study of T-cell reconstitution after alpha-beta-depleted transplantation in children. Germline V gives CDR1 SGHVS, CDR2 FNYEAQ. Trimming cost V 5 bases and J 5 bases, with 13 bases left between them. CDR3 length: 13 amino acids. This clonotype occurred once. Its antigen is unidentified. General study findings and limits: Some patients owed their high day-60 TCRbeta diversity to surviving recipient T cells and thymic progenitors. T-cell numbers and diversity, one year after transplant, stemmed largely from T cells that were newly produced.

Unique molecular identifiers were incorporated into the prepared TCRbeta library. MiXCR, applied by TCRdb to the PCR reads, yields one record per CDR3 protein. This table holds around 210,000 distinct CDR3 sequences, approximately 7% found once. This clonotype originated in a boy between 2 and 10 years old with acute lymphoblastic leukemia, due to receive a stem cell transplant. The V gene is TRBV7-6, the J gene TRBJ2-7; possibly TRBD2 for D (6 bases). This sample comprised PBMCs, obtained before TCRalphabeta/CD19-depleted stem cell transplant. CDR3 in amino acids: CASSEQGGNEQYF. CDR3 sequence (DNA): TGTGCCAGCAGCGAGCAGGGAGGCAACGAGCAGTACTTC.